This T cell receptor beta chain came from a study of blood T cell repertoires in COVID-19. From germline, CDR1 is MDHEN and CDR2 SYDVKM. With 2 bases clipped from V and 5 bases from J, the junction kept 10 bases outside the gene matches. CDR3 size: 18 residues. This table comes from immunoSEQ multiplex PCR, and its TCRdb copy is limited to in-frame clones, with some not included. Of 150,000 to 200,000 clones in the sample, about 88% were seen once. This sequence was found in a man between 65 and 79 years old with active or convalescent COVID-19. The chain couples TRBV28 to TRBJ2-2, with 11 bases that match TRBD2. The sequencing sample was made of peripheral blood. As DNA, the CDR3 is TGTGCCAGCAGTTTAGGGGTACTAGCGGGAGCATGGACCGGGGAGCTGTTTTTT. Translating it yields CASSLGVLAGAWTGELFF.